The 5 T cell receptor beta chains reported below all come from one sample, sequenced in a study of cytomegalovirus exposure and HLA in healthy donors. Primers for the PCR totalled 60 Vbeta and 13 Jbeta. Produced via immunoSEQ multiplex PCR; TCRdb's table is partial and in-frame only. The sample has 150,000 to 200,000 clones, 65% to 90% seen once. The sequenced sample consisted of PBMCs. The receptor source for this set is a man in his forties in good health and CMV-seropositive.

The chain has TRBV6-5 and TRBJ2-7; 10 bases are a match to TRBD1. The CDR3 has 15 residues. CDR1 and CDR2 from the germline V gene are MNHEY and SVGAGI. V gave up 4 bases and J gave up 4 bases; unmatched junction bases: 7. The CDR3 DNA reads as TGTGCCAGCAGTTCACCGGGACAGGGGAGATACGAGCAGTACTTC. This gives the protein CASSSPGQGRYEQYF.

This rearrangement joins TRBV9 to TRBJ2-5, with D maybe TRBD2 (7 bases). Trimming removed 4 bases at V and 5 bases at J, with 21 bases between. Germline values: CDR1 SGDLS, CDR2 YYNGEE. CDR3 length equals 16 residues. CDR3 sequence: CASSPWGGQLGETQYF. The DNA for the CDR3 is TGTGCCAGCAGCCCCTGGGGGGGGCAGCTGGGGGAGACCCAGTACTTC. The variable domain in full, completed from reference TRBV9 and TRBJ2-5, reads DSGVTQTPKHLITATGQRVTLRCSPRSGDLSVYWYQQSLDQGLQFLIQYYNGEERAKGNILERFSAQQFPDLHSELNLSSLELGDSALYFCASSPWGGQLGETQYFGPGTRLLVL.

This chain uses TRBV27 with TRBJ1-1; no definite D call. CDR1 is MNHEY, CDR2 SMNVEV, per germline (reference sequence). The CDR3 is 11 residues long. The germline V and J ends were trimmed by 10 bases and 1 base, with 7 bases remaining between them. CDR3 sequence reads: CATEKNTEAFF. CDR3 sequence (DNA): TGTGCCACTGAGAAGAACACTGAAGCTTTCTTT.

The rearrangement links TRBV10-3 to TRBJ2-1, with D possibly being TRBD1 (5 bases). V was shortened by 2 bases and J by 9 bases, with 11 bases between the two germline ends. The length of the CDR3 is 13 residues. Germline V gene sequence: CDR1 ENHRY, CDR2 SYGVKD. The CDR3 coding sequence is TGTGCCATCAGTGAGGTCAGGGAAAGTGAGCAGTTCTTC. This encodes CAISEVRESEQFF.

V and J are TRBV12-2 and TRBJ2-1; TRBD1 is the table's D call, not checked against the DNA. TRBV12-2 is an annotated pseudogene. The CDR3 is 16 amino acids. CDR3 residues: CASRTIRVPVYNEQFF. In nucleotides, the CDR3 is TGTGCAAGTCGAACAATCAGGGTCCCCGTTTACAATGAGCAGTTCTTC.